A single sample gave rise to the 26 T cell receptor beta chains below, sequenced in a study of blood T cell repertoires in COVID-19. Libraries were prepared by immunoSEQ multiplex PCR; TCRdb keeps only in-frame clonotypes and omits some of them. The sample holds a few hundred thousand clones, about four fifths seen once. Source material: peripheral blood. These receptors came from a person aged 70 to 85 with COVID-19, enrolled during active disease.

A single count supports this clone. The chain uses TRBV6-1 and TRBJ1-5, with 9 bases fitting TRBD1. CDR3 length: 17 residues. Germline V gene data show CDR1 as MNHNS and CDR2 as SASEGT. Trimming removed 3 bases from V and 6 bases from J; junction bases left unmatched: 12. CDR3 sequence reads: CASSEKSPGQGFQPQHF. The CDR3 DNA sequence: TGTGCCAGCAGTGAGAAGTCACCGGGACAGGGATTTCAGCCCCAGCATTTT.

The V call is TRBV7-8, the J call TRBJ2-1; 11 positions agree with TRBD2. This CDR3 has 14 residues. Unmatched junction bases numbered 3, after V lost 7 bases and J lost 4 bases. Germline lookup yields CDR1 SGHVS and CDR2 FQNEAQ. The CDR3 protein is CASKLAGVYNEQFF. The DNA for the CDR3 is TGTGCCAGCAAACTAGCGGGAGTGTACAATGAGCAGTTCTTC.

This clone was observed a handful of times. The gene calls are TRBV18 and TRBJ1-2; TRBD1 matches at 11 bases. CDR1 and CDR2 (germline): KGHSH, LQKENI. V was pared by 2 bases and J by 7 bases, with 9 bases of the junction left unmatched. There are 16 residues in the CDR3. The DNA of the CDR3 is TGTGCCAGCTCACCAGAAGGACAGGGGGCGATGGGTGGCTACACCTTC. It translates to CASSPEGQGAMGGYTF.

This rearrangement joins TRBV28 to TRBJ1-5; 9 bases map to TRBD1. The length of the CDR3 is 15 residues. Germline assignment: CDR1 MDHEN and CDR2 SYDVKM. V lost 6 bases, J lost 7 bases, and 10 bases stayed unmatched. The CDR3 region is CASSLQGALRQPQHF. CDR3 DNA sequence: TGTGCCAGCAGCTTACAGGGGGCTCTCCGGCAGCCCCAGCATTTT.

This clone showed up just a few times. The chain recombines TRBV5-4 with TRBJ2-3; possibly TRBD2 for D (6 bases). Looked up from germline, CDR1 is SGHNT and CDR2 is YYREEE (reference sequence). Trimming shortened V by 4 bases and J by 0 bases, and 15 bases separated the two germline ends. This CDR3 is built from 16 residues. The CDR3 DNA is TGTGCCAGCAGCCTGCGGGACCTAGGGAGCACAGATACGCAGTATTTT. Encoded protein: CASSLRDLGSTDTQYF.

The V and J genes are TRBV12-3 or TRBV12-4 and TRBJ2-5, with 9 bases lining up with TRBD2. Unmatched junction bases numbered 5, after V lost 8 bases and J lost 4 bases. This CDR3 has 13 amino acids. The CDR3 DNA reads as TGTGCCAGCGGACCGCGGGGGGGAGAGACCCAGTACTTC. It translates to CASGPRGGETQYF.

The CDR3 coding sequence is TGTGCCAGCAGCTTATTGCGGGGGGTCGGCGATGAGCAGTTCTTC. Amino acid sequence: CASSLLRGVGDEQFF. The chain carries TRBV7-2 and TRBJ2-1, with TRBD2 matching 8 bases. Germline CDR1 and CDR2: SGHTA and FQGNSA. V dropped 2 bases and J dropped 8; count of bases not matched to a gene: 8. The CDR3 runs 15 residues. The full variable domain, completed using reference TRBV7-2 and TRBJ2-1, is GAGVSQSPSNKVTEKGKDVELRCDPISGHTALYWYRQSLGQGLEFLIYFQGNSAPDKSGLPSDRFSAERTGGSVSTLTIQRTQQEDSAVYLCASSLLRGVGDEQFFGPGTRLTVL.

The chain recombines TRBV6-6 with TRBJ1-4, with 8 positions matching TRBD1. This CDR3 is 14 amino acids long. Trimming cost V 7 bases and J 10 bases; bases outside gene matches: 11. Germline CDR1 reads MNHNY; CDR2 reads SVGAGI (reference sequence). CDR3 bases: TGTGCCAGCATTCCCGGGACAGGTTATGGAAAACTGTTTTTT. Protein product: CASIPGTGYGKLFF.

The chain links TRBV6-2 or TRBV6-3 to TRBJ2-5, with 7 bases matching TRBD1. The CDR3 is made up of 15 amino acids. Germline CDR1 MNHEY, CDR2 SVGEGT. The V segment lost 0 bases and the J segment 2 bases; nucleotides outside the gene matches: 3. CDR3 coding DNA: TGTGCCAGCAGTTACTCAACAGGGGTACAAGAGACCCAGTACTTC. Translating it yields CASSYSTGVQETQYF.

The CDR3 nucleotides are TGTGCCATCCAAAGCGGGGGCGGCCGGGAGACCCAGTACTTC. Protein product: CAIQSGGGRETQYF. V usage is TRBV10-3 and J usage is TRBJ2-5; 8 bases fit TRBD2. Germline trimming cut 8 bases from V and 5 bases from J; bases unmatched to any gene: 10. In germline, CDR1 is ENHRY, CDR2 SYGVKD. The length of the CDR3 is 14 residues.

This chain connects TRBV3-1 (or the pseudogene TRBV3-2) to TRBJ2-1; 10 positions agree with TRBD2. V lost 0 bases and J lost 7; bases outside the gene matches: 6. Germline loops: CDR1 LGHDT, CDR2 YNNKEL (reference sequence). There are 16 residues in the CDR3. The CDR3 region is CASSQDLASGGNEQFF. The CDR3 bases are TGTGCCAGCAGCCAAGATCTGGCTAGCGGGGGTAATGAGCAGTTCTTC.

The V and J genes are TRBV5-1 and TRBJ2-7; 7 positions agree with TRBD1. The CDR3 extends over 15 amino acids. V trimming: 1 base; J trimming: 0 bases; junction bases outside the gene matches: 4. The germline gives CDR1 SGHRS, CDR2 YFSETQ. The CDR3 nucleotides are TGCGCCAGCAGCTTGAACAGGGGCTACTCCTACGAGCAGTACTTC. Its translation: CASSLNRGYSYEQYF.

The rearrangement joins TRBV10-3 to TRBJ2-3, with TRBD2 identical over 8 bases. Per germline, CDR1 ENHRY and CDR2 SYGVKD. The CDR3 has 15 amino acids. V lost 5 bases, J lost 6 bases, and 10 bases stayed unmatched. The CDR3: CAISSTGTSSDTQYF. CDR3 DNA: TGTGCCATCAGTTCTACCGGGACTAGTTCGGATACGCAGTATTTT.

The rearrangement links TRBV18 to TRBJ1-1; 10 bases match TRBD1. V trimming: 6 bases; J trimming: 3 bases; junction bases outside the gene matches: 7. The CDR3 runs to 15 residues. Germline V gene sequence: CDR1 KGHSH, CDR2 LQKENI. CDR3 bases: TGTGCCAGCTCCTGGACAGGGGGTGATGACACTGAAGCTTTCTTT. It yields the protein CASSWTGGDDTEAFF.

The chain's CDR3 is CASSQGGGETQYF. CDR3 DNA: TGCGCCAGCAGCCAAGGCGGAGGAGAGACCCAGTACTTC. The chain is built from TRBV4-3 and TRBJ2-5; tentative D call: TRBD2 (5 bases). The V gene lost 1 base and the J gene lost 4 bases, with 7 bases spanning the gap. The germline CDR1 and CDR2 sequences are LGHNA and YSLEER. This CDR3 has 13 amino acids.

The chain combines TRBV9 with TRBJ1-1; D is undetermined. The V end lost 5 bases, the J end lost 0 bases, and 14 bases lay between the germline ends. The CDR3 has 15 residues. Germline lookup yields CDR1 SGDLS and CDR2 YYNGEE. Here the CDR3 reads CASRERQQLNTEAFF. The CDR3 coding sequence is TGTGCCAGCAGGGAAAGGCAACAGTTGAACACTGAAGCTTTCTTT.

The chain recombines TRBV6-6 with TRBJ2-3, with no clear D. V was shortened by 2 bases and J by 5 bases, with 2 bases between the two germline ends. CDR3 length: 11 residues. Looked up from germline, CDR1 is MNHNY and CDR2 is SVGAGI (reference sequence). This chain's CDR3 is CASSYRDTQYF. The CDR3 DNA sequence: TGTGCCAGCAGTTACCGAGATACGCAGTATTTT.

This chain joins TRBV11-1 and TRBJ2-5, with 7 bases that match TRBD2. Germline CDR1 and CDR2: SGHAT and FQDESV (reference sequence). The CDR3 runs to 14 residues. J gave up 5 bases and V 4 bases, and 7 bases lay outside the gene matches. The chain's CDR3 is CASSSSGGWETQYF. The CDR3 bases are TGTGCCAGCAGCTCATCGGGGGGTTGGGAGACCCAGTACTTC.

There are a few counts of this clone. This chain uses TRBV19 with TRBJ1-1; D possibly corresponds to TRBD1 (6 bases). Trimming left V 8 bases short and J 1 base short, with 14 bases between. CDR1 LNHDA and CDR2 SQIVND come from the germline V gene (reference sequence). This CDR3 contains 14 residues. The CDR3 protein is CASRPYRENTEAFF. CDR3 in DNA: TGTGCCAGTCGTCCCTACAGGGAGAACACTGAAGCTTTCTTT.

V gene TRBV19 combines with J gene TRBJ2-1; 7 nucleotides agree with TRBD1. This CDR3 region has 16 residues. Germline V gene sequence: CDR1 LNHDA, CDR2 SQIVND (reference sequence). V dropped 3 bases and J dropped 2; count of bases not matched to a gene: 7. The CDR3 DNA reads TGTGCCAGTAGTATCTTAGGGGGCGCAACCTACAATGAGCAGTTCTTC. Translating it yields CASSILGGATYNEQFF.

The chain couples TRBV28 to TRBJ1-5; D gene uncertain. Trimming removed 6 bases from V and 0 bases from J, with 15 bases in between. The CDR3 contains 16 residues. CDR1 is MDHEN, CDR2 SYDVKM, per germline. The chain's CDR3 is CASSPRPEASNQPQHF. CDR3 in DNA: TGTGCCAGCAGCCCCCGCCCCGAGGCTAGCAATCAGCCCCAGCATTTT. The whole variable domain, filled in from reference TRBV28 and TRBJ1-5, reads DVKVTQSSRYLVKRTGEKVFLECVQDMDHENMFWYRQDPGLGLRLIYFSYDVKMKEKGDIPEGYSVSREKKERFSLILESASTNQTSMYLCASSPRPEASNQPQHFGDGTRLSIL.

This clone was counted only a few times. The chain employs TRBV10-2 and TRBJ1-2; tentatively, D is TRBD1 (6 bases). The CDR3 sequence is 17 residues long. The ends were cut back, 7 bases at V and 2 bases at J, with 23 bases in the middle. Germline loops: CDR1 WSHSY, CDR2 SAAADI. The CDR3 protein is CASMPAFRGNFNYGYTF. The DNA for the CDR3 is TGCGCCAGCATGCCAGCTTTTAGGGGGAATTTCAACTATGGCTACACCTTC.

The chain carries TRBV21-1 and TRBJ2-7; whether TRBD2, the table's D call, matches the DNA was not checked. TRBV21-1 is tagged as a pseudogene. This CDR3 region has 12 residues. CDR3 nucleotide sequence: TGTGCCAGCAGCAAAGGTACCTACGAGCAGTACTTC. As protein: CASSKGTYEQYF.

The chain links TRBV19 to TRBJ2-3; 7 bases match TRBD1. Germline V lookup: CDR1 LNHDA, CDR2 SQIVND (reference sequence). Trimming took 8 bases from V and 1 from J; bases not matched to a gene: 12. CDR3 length: 16 amino acids. CDR3 sequence: CASSPKTGWGTDTQYF. CDR3 DNA sequence: TGTGCCAGTTCGCCGAAGACAGGGTGGGGCACAGATACGCAGTATTTT.

This chain uses TRBV15 with TRBJ1-5; D is undetermined. The CDR3 loop spans 15 amino acids. From germline, CDR1 is LNHNV and CDR2 YYDKDF (reference sequence). Trimming stripped 0 bases from V and 3 bases from J, with 9 bases between. Written as DNA, the CDR3 is TGTGCCACCAGCAGAGAAGGGAGTCCCAATCAGCCCCAGCATTTT. This codes for CATSREGSPNQPQHF.

The chain uses TRBV28 and TRBJ1-5; D unclear. The germline CDR1 and CDR2 sequences are MDHEN and SYDVKM. V lost 7 bases, J lost 5 bases, and 12 bases lay in between. The CDR3 consists of 13 residues. CDR3: CASTTTLYQPQHF. The CDR3 bases are TGTGCCAGCACCACCACTCTTTATCAGCCCCAGCATTTT.